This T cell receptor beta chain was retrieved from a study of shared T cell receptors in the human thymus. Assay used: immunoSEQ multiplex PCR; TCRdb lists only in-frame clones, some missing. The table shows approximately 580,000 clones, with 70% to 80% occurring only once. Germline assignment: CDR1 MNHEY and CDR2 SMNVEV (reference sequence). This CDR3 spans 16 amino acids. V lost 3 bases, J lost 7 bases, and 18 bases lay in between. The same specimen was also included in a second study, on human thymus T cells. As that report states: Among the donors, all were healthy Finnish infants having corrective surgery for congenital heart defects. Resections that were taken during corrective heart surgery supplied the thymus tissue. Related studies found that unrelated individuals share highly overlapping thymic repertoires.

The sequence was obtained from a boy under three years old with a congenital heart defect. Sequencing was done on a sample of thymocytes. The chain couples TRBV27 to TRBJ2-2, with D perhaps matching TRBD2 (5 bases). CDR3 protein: CASSFVDRGMIGELFF. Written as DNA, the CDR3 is TGTGCCAGCAGTTTCGTGGATCGGGGTATGATCGGGGAGCTGTTTTTT.